Listed below are T cell receptor beta chains from one sample, sequenced in a study of blood T cells in healthy people across ages. TCRdb reanalysed the 5' RACE reads using MiXCR and keeps one entry per CDR3 protein. The sample contains 600,000 to 1,000,000 distinct CDR3 sequences, just under 25% of which appear only once. These data also formed part of another study, on T cells of mothers and their children.

The specimen was blood. The receptor source for this set is a boy under 18 in good health. Both conserved end residues are part of each CDR3. Each record gives: clone size, D gene, V gene, J gene, CDR3 protein, CDR3 DNA. A D gene is named only where the DNA matches it firmly. Expanded clones are given a class, and other clones once, few, many or no size at all.

few	TRBD1	TRBV6-2/TRBV6-3	TRBJ2-3	CASSQGQGADTQYF	TGTGCCAGCAGTCAGGGACAGGGGGCAGATACGCAGTATTTT
few	.	TRBV2	TRBJ2-5	CASSDDLGSQATQYF	TGTGCCAGCAGTGATGACCTCGGGTCCCAGGCTACCCAGTACTTC
few	.	TRBV19	TRBJ2-4	CASRAGPETDIQYF	TGTGCCAGTAGAGCCGGGCCAGAAACGGACATTCAGTACTTC
.	.	TRBV7-7	TRBJ2-5	CASSLEWRETQYF	TGTGCTAGCAGCTTAGAGTGGCGGGAGACCCAGTACTTC
few	.	TRBV14	TRBJ2-5	CASSQLAGAAETQYF	TGTGCCAGCAGCCAACTTGCGGGGGCAGCAGAGACCCAGTACTTC
.	.	TRBV28	TRBJ2-7	CASSLLGGIPLYEQYF	TGTGCCAGCAGTTTATTAGGGGGTATACCCTTATACGAGCAGTACTTC
.	.	TRBV12-3/TRBV12-4	TRBJ1-2	CASSLDNPNYGYTF	TGTGCCAGCAGTTTGGATAACCCTAACTATGGCTACACCTTC
.	TRBD2	TRBV9	TRBJ2-1	CASSVTSGRINEQFF	TGTGCCAGCAGCGTAACAAGCGGGAGGATCAATGAGCAGTTCTTC
few	TRBD2	TRBV20-1	TRBJ2-4	CSARDTGGGNIQYF	TGCAGTGCTAGAGATACAGGCGGGGGAAACATTCAGTACTTC
.	.	TRBV11-2	TRBJ1-4	CASSLGPGQITEKLFF	TGTGCCAGCAGCTTAGGTCCCGGACAGATCACTGAAAAACTGTTTTTT
.	TRBD1	TRBV9	TRBJ2-1	CASSVGGQGKQFF	TGTGCCAGCAGCGTAGGTGGACAGGGCAAGCAGTTCTTC
.	.	TRBV19	TRBJ2-7	CASSTHRGGTYEQYF	TGTGCCAGTAGTACTCACAGGGGAGGCACCTACGAGCAGTACTTC
.	.	TRBV4-3	TRBJ1-2	CASSQELSPGGIYGYTF	TGCGCCAGCAGCCAAGAACTAAGTCCTGGGGGGATTTATGGCTACACCTTC
.	.	TRBV29-1	TRBJ2-7	CSVETLQGGSYEQYF	TGCAGCGTTGAAACCCTTCAGGGGGGCTCCTACGAGCAGTACTTC
.	TRBD2	TRBV5-6	TRBJ2-2	CASSLAPSGIRTGELFF	TGTGCCAGCAGCTTGGCCCCTAGCGGGATAAGAACCGGGGAGCTGTTTTTT
once	TRBD2	TRBV4-2	TRBJ2-3	CASSQEVTGGTDTQYF	TGTGCCAGCAGCCAAGAAGTAACGGGAGGGACAGATACGCAGTATTTT